Below are 31 T cell receptor beta chains sequenced from a single sample in a study of blood T cell repertoires in COVID-19. Here immunoSEQ multiplex PCR was the method, and the copy in TCRdb shows in-frame clones only, minus some. The sample holds approximately 90,000 clones; around 88% are singletons and the top ten take 1% to 1.5%. The specimen sequenced was peripheral blood. These receptors came from a man of 80 years or more with active or convalescent COVID-19.

The rearrangement joins TRBV5-4 to TRBJ2-5, with a weak D call TRBD1 (6 bases). This CDR3 has 14 amino acids. From germline, CDR1 is SGHNT and CDR2 YYREEE (reference sequence). The V and J ends lost 4 bases and 1 base respectively, with 11 bases between them. The CDR3, as DNA: TGTGCCAGCAGCATCAGGACAGTCCAAGAGACCCAGTACTTC. This encodes CASSIRTVQETQYF.

J is TRBJ1-2 and V is TRBV28, with 8 bases that match TRBD1. The CDR3 runs 13 residues. The junction had 2 bases not matched to a gene; V was cut back by 3 bases and J by 5 bases. The germline V gene has CDR1 MDHEN and CDR2 SYDVKM. The CDR3: CASSFRQGYGYTF. CDR3 coding DNA: TGTGCCAGCAGTTTTCGACAGGGGTATGGCTACACCTTC.

This chain joins TRBV29-1 and TRBJ2-7; 9 bases fit TRBD1. Trimming at V came to 6 bases and at J to 6 bases, leaving 12 bases not matched to a gene. The CDR3 extends over 14 amino acids. The V gene's germline CDR1 is SQVTM and CDR2 ANQGSEA. CDR3 region: CSVGTPGQGGEQYF. The CDR3 DNA is TGCAGCGTGGGAACCCCGGGACAGGGTGGCGAGCAGTACTTC.

This clone has a handful of counts. V gene TRBV6-5 combines with J gene TRBJ2-7, with 8 bases fitting TRBD2. The CDR3 consists of 15 residues. The V and J ends lost 0 bases and 3 bases, in that order; junction bases with no gene match: 4. Germline loops: CDR1 MNHEY, CDR2 SVGAGI. The CDR3 is CASSYSAGDIYEQYF. In DNA form, the CDR3 reads TGTGCCAGCAGTTACTCAGCGGGAGATATCTACGAGCAGTACTTC.

In DNA, the CDR3 is TGTGCCAGTAGAGCGGGGAACAATAATTCACCCCTCCACTTT. This encodes CASRAGNNNSPLHF. The chain is built from TRBV19 and TRBJ1-6; D ambiguous. V gave up 6 bases and J gave up 5 bases, with 11 bases separating them. Germline values: CDR1 LNHDA, CDR2 SQIVND (reference sequence). This CDR3 contains 14 residues.

This clone has just one count. The V and J genes are TRBV19 and TRBJ1-3; D unclear. Germline values: CDR1 LNHDA, CDR2 SQIVND (reference sequence). V was shortened by 3 bases and J by 4 bases, with 16 bases between the two germline ends. The CDR3 has 16 residues. The CDR3 coding sequence is TGTGCCAGTAGTATTGGCGGCAGTTATAACGGAAACACCATATATTTT. This codes for CASSIGGSYNGNTIYF.

The DNA of the CDR3 is TGCGCCAGCAGCTTGGCCGGGGTCAATGAGCAGTTCTTC. This translates into CASSLAGVNEQFF. The rearrangement links TRBV5-1 to TRBJ2-1; D is perhaps TRBD2 (5 bases). Deletions cut 0 bases from V and 6 bases from J, with 7 bases between. From germline, CDR1 is SGHRS and CDR2 YFSETQ. The CDR3 length is 13 residues.

The rearrangement uses TRBV7-2 and TRBJ2-2; 13 nucleotides match TRBD2. Germline V CDR1 and CDR2: SGHTA, FQGNSA. There are 19 residues in the CDR3. With V trimmed by 5 bases and J by 0 bases, 9 bases remained unmatched. CDR3 coding DNA: TGTGCCAGCAGCCCTACTAGCGGGAGGGCATTAGCGAACACCGGGGAGCTGTTTTTT. Protein product: CASSPTSGRALANTGELFF. Supplemented by reference TRBV7-2 and TRBJ2-2, the full variable domain reads GAGVSQSPSNKVTEKGKDVELRCDPISGHTALYWYRQSLGQGLEFLIYFQGNSAPDKSGLPSDRFSAERTGGSVSTLTIQRTQQEDSAVYLCASSPTSGRALANTGELFFGEGSRLTVL.

V is TRBV27 and J is TRBJ2-5; D not resolved. Germline V gene data show CDR1 as MNHEY and CDR2 as SMNVEV (reference sequence). V was trimmed by 5 bases and J by 5 bases, leaving 12 bases between them. The CDR3 covers 13 residues. CDR3: CASSPRRLETQYF. CDR3 bases: TGTGCCAGCAGTCCTCGTCGGTTGGAGACCCAGTACTTC.

The rearrangement joins TRBV5-6 to TRBJ2-1, with 7 positions matching TRBD1. With 4 bases clipped from V and 6 bases from J, the junction kept 4 bases outside the gene matches. This CDR3 spans 13 amino acids. Germline V lookup: CDR1 SGHDT, CDR2 YYEEEE. CDR3 sequence reads: CASSRDSFNEQFF. The CDR3 DNA sequence: TGTGCCAGCAGCAGGGACAGCTTCAATGAGCAGTTCTTC.

The rearrangement links TRBV29-1 to TRBJ1-2; a weak D match, TRBD1 (5 bases). Germline V gene data show CDR1 as SQVTM and CDR2 as ANQGSEA. V lost 4 bases, J lost 0 bases, and 15 bases lay in between. The CDR3 runs to 15 residues. The CDR3: CSVGEYGTTNYGYTF. The CDR3 DNA reads as TGCAGCGTTGGGGAGTACGGGACTACTAACTATGGCTACACCTTC.

The genes are TRBV28 and TRBJ2-1; D ambiguous. The germline CDR1 and CDR2 sequences are MDHEN and SYDVKM. The CDR3 sequence is 14 residues long. V was clipped by 1 base and J by 8 bases, with 12 bases between them. For the CDR3, the DNA is TGTGCCAGCAGTTTATACTCCCGAAACTATGAGCAGTTCTTC. It is translated as CASSLYSRNYEQFF.

The rearrangement joins TRBV18 to TRBJ1-2; no firm D call. Germline values: CDR1 KGHSH, CDR2 LQKENI. Trimming took 2 bases from V and 7 from J, leaving 5 bases between them. This CDR3 is built from 11 residues. The CDR3 loop is CASSPGLGYTF. The CDR3 DNA sequence: TGTGCCAGCTCACCAGGGCTTGGCTACACCTTC.

V gene TRBV30 combines with J gene TRBJ2-7; D unresolved. Germline V CDR1 and CDR2: GTSNPN, SVGIG (reference sequence). Trimming removed 2 bases at V and 4 bases at J, with 12 bases between. The CDR3 contains 13 residues. CDR3 in amino acids: CAWSNLDGYEQYF. The CDR3 bases are TGTGCCTGGAGTAATCTCGACGGGTACGAGCAGTACTTC.

The chain is built from TRBV5-1 and TRBJ2-5, with D possibly TRBD2 on 5 matching bases. In germline, CDR1 is SGHRS, CDR2 YFSETQ. The CDR3 has 14 amino acids. V gave up 0 bases and J gave up 4 bases, with 10 bases separating them. This CDR3 is CASSLAARGETQYF. Here the CDR3 DNA reads TGCGCCAGCAGCTTGGCAGCACGGGGAGAGACCCAGTACTTC.

The chain has TRBV27 and TRBJ2-1; 7 bases are shared with TRBD2. The CDR3 is 16 residues long. Looked up from germline, CDR1 is MNHEY and CDR2 is SMNVEV (reference sequence). After removal of 2 bases from V and 5 bases from J, the junction contained 9 bases not matched to a gene. The CDR3 loop reads CASSLTAGVSDNEQFF. The CDR3 DNA follows: TGTGCCAGCAGTTTAACCGCGGGAGTCTCTGACAATGAGCAGTTCTTC.

With respect to this clone: An end of the junction does not agree with germline; a read error may underlie this. At the DNA level, this CDR3 is encoded by other sequences in the same sample as well. V gene TRBV2 combines with J gene TRBJ2-7; D is unclear. Germline V gives CDR1 SNHLY, CDR2 FYNNEI. This CDR3 region has 12 residues. CDR3 bases: TGTGCCAGCGGAGATCAAACCTATGAGCAGTACTTC. Its translation is CASGDQTYEQYF. The entire variable domain, with the rest obtained from reference TRBV2 and TRBJ2-7, is as follows: EPEVTQTPSHQVTQMGQEVILRCVPISNHLYFYWYRQILGQKVEFLVSFYNNEISEKSEIFDDQFSVERPDGSNFTLKIRSTKLEDSAMYFCASGDQTYEQYFGPGTRLTVT.

This chain links TRBV4-2 with TRBJ2-2; D may be TRBD1 (6 bases). This CDR3 contains 15 residues. Germline V gives CDR1 LGHNA, CDR2 YNFKEQ. Trimming removed 6 bases from V and 5 bases from J, with 16 bases in between. In DNA, the CDR3 is TGTGCCAGCAGTCCGGACAGATCCTCAACCGGGGAGCTGTTTTTT. Its protein product is CASSPDRSSTGELFF.

The chain employs TRBV5-4 and TRBJ1-4; no definite D call. V lost 4 bases to trimming and J lost 7 bases, with 17 bases between them. CDR1 SGHNT and CDR2 YYREEE come from the germline V gene (reference sequence). This CDR3 is built from 15 residues. The CDR3: CASSPTEGRSEKLFF. The CDR3 DNA reads TGTGCCAGCAGCCCAACGGAGGGAAGAAGTGAAAAACTGTTTTTT. Full variable domain (missing parts from reference TRBV5-4 and TRBJ1-4): ETGVTQSPTHLIKTRGQQVTLRCSSQSGHNTVSWYQQALGQGPQFIFQYYREEENGRGNFPPRFSGLQFPNYSSELNVNALELDDSALYLCASSPTEGRSEKLFFGSGTQLSVL.

The chain has TRBV18 and TRBJ1-1, with 8 bases matching TRBD1. The CDR3 is made up of 13 amino acids. Trimming removed 6 bases from V and 4 bases from J; junction bases left unmatched: 4. CDR1 is KGHSH, CDR2 LQKENI, per germline. The CDR3 loop reads CASSPTGGTEAFF. The CDR3 region has the DNA TGTGCCAGCTCTCCTACAGGGGGCACTGAAGCTTTCTTT.

This chain connects TRBV20-1 to TRBJ1-2, with a possible D match to TRBD1 (6 bases). V was trimmed by 3 bases and J by 6 bases, leaving 8 bases between them. Germline V gives CDR1 DFQATT, CDR2 SNEGSKA (reference sequence). CDR3 size: 11 residues. The CDR3 sequence: CSARAGDGYTF. CDR3 DNA: TGCAGTGCTAGGGCAGGGGATGGCTACACCTTC.

V is TRBV28 and J is TRBJ1-4, with D possibly TRBD1 on 6 matching bases. Germline CDR1 reads MDHEN; CDR2 reads SYDVKM. The CDR3 sequence is 14 residues long. Trimming removed 5 bases at V and 8 bases at J, with 15 bases between. CDR3 coding DNA: TGTGCCAGCAGTCGAGGGGGTTCTTGGGAAAAACTGTTTTTT. This codes for CASSRGGSWEKLFF.

J is TRBJ1-4 and V is TRBV19, with D possibly being TRBD1 (5 bases). Germline V gene data show CDR1 as LNHDA and CDR2 as SQIVND (reference sequence). CDR3 length equals 16 residues. Trimming left V 3 bases short and J 1 base short, with 12 bases between. This CDR3 reads CASSIGGGVTNEKLFF. CDR3 nucleotides: TGTGCCAGTAGTATCGGCGGGGGAGTAACTAATGAAAAACTGTTTTTT.

This sequence joins TRBV18 and TRBJ1-2; 11 nucleotides line up with TRBD1. CDR1 KGHSH and CDR2 LQKENI come from the germline V gene. The length of the CDR3 is 14 residues. After removal of 8 bases from V and 8 bases from J, the junction contained 10 bases not matched to a gene. The CDR3: CASIPGQGGEGYTF. CDR3 DNA: TGTGCCAGCATACCGGGACAGGGGGGTGAAGGCTACACCTTC.

The chain recombines TRBV7-9 with TRBJ2-3, with 9 positions matching TRBD2. CDR1 SEHNR and CDR2 FQNEAQ come from the germline V gene (reference sequence). Trimming at V came to 1 base and at J to 5 bases, leaving 4 bases not matched to a gene. The CDR3 loop spans 15 amino acids. CDR3 in amino acids: CASSLGGRDQDTQYF. CDR3 in DNA: TGTGCCAGCAGCTTAGGCGGGAGGGATCAAGATACGCAGTATTTT. Drawing the rest from reference TRBV7-9 and TRBJ2-3, the complete variable domain is DTGVSQNPRHKITKRGQNVTFRCDPISEHNRLYWYRQTLGQGPEFLTYFQNEAQLEKSRLLSDRFSAERPKGSFSTLEIQRTEQGDSAMYLCASSLGGRDQDTQYFGPGTRLTVL.

The chain carries TRBV3-1 (or the pseudogene TRBV3-2) and TRBJ1-5; tentatively, D is TRBD1 (5 bases). Trimming pared 2 bases from V and 6 bases from J, leaving 8 bases between. This CDR3 is 13 amino acids long. Germline V gene data show CDR1 as LGHDT and CDR2 as YNNKEL (reference sequence). DNA for the CDR3: TGTGCCAGCAGCCAACAGGGAATTCAGCCCCAGCATTTT. Translating gives CASSQQGIQPQHF.

This chain uses TRBV7-2 with TRBJ2-5, with D tentatively TRBD1 (6 bases). Looked up from germline, CDR1 is SGHTA and CDR2 is FQGNSA. V lost 1 base and J lost 0, with 9 bases in between. The CDR3 consists of 15 residues. CDR3 region: CASSLGGDNQETQYF. As DNA, the CDR3 is TGTGCCAGCAGCTTAGGTGGGGACAACCAAGAGACCCAGTACTTC.

The chain combines TRBV14 with TRBJ2-7; D gene ambiguous. The CDR3 length is 13 residues. Germline assignment: CDR1 SGHDN and CDR2 FVKESK. V was clipped by 4 bases and J by 6 bases, with 13 bases between them. The CDR3 sequence is CASSRDFYGEQYF. CDR3 in DNA: TGTGCCAGCAGCCGAGACTTCTACGGCGAGCAGTACTTC.

The chain couples TRBV5-1 to TRBJ2-3, with 9 bases matching TRBD2. The CDR3 contains 15 residues. V shed 4 bases, J shed 2 bases, and the junction held 5 bases outside the gene matches. CDR1 is SGHRS, CDR2 YFSETQ, per germline. The CDR3 coding sequence is TGCGCCAGCAGCCCGACTAGCGGTTACACAGATACGCAGTATTTT. The encoded protein is CASSPTSGYTDTQYF.

This CDR3 is CASSLTGTSGNGEQYF. As DNA, the CDR3 is TGTGCCAGCAGCTTAACGGGGACTAGCGGGAATGGCGAGCAGTACTTC. The gene calls are TRBV7-2 and TRBJ2-7, with 13 bases that match TRBD2. Unmatched junction bases numbered 7, after V lost 2 bases and J lost 6 bases. Germline loops: CDR1 SGHTA, CDR2 FQGNSA. The CDR3 contains 16 residues. Looking up the rest from reference TRBV7-2 and TRBJ2-7 gives the full variable domain: GAGVSQSPSNKVTEKGKDVELRCDPISGHTALYWYRQSLGQGLEFLIYFQGNSAPDKSGLPSDRFSAERTGGSVSTLTIQRTQQEDSAVYLCASSLTGTSGNGEQYFGPGTRLTVT.

The rearrangement links TRBV5-4 to TRBJ2-5, with 7 bases identical to TRBD2. The germline CDR1 and CDR2 sequences are SGHNT and YYREEE (reference sequence). The CDR3 spans 18 residues. Trimming took 4 bases from V and 2 from J; bases not matched to a gene: 17. The CDR3 DNA sequence: TGTGCCAGCAGCCGAAAAACAACGCACTCTAGCGGTCAAGAGACCCAGTACTTC. Its translation: CASSRKTTHSSGQETQYF.